A single sample is the source of the 23 T cell receptor beta chains below, sequenced in a study of T-cell memory formation after mild COVID-19 (dated by TCRdb to the early 2020s). Libraries were built with 5' RACE. Sequencer: Illumina NovaSeq 6000. TCRdb's own reprocessing of the public reads used fastp at Q25 and MiXCR and kept productive beta chains. Each entry is one CDR3 protein sequence, shown with its most common DNA and genes. In this sample the table shows under 650,000 distinct CDR3 sequences, under 20% of which occur a single time. Around 12% of the sample goes to the ten largest clones. The material sequenced was PBMCs or a T cell subset sorted from them (not recorded which). These receptors were collected from an adult woman who had mild COVID-19 (a few samples of this study predate the infection). The sample titles of this study are shuffled in the database, so cell type and time point are left out; the donor was told from shared clones.

The CDR3 region is CSADRSNVNTEAFF. The CDR3 nucleotides are TGCAGCGCCGACAGGTCGAACGTGAACACTGAAGCTTTCTTT. The chain has TRBV29-1 and TRBJ1-1; TRBD1 might be the D (6 bases). The CDR3 totals 14 residues. V lost 7 bases to trimming and J lost 0 bases, with 15 bases between them. Germline V lookup: CDR1 SQVTM, CDR2 ANQGSEA.

DNA for the CDR3: TGTGCCAGCAGCCAGGACCCTACAGGGCGCTACGAGCAGTACTTC. This gives the protein CASSQDPTGRYEQYF. The chain joins TRBV4-2 to TRBJ2-7; D possibly corresponds to TRBD1 (6 bases). Between the trimmed V and J ends, which lost 3 bases and 3 bases, there was a span of 15 bases. CDR3 length equals 15 residues. Germline V gene data show CDR1 as LGHNA and CDR2 as YNFKEQ.

This clonotype was observed a handful of times. This chain links TRBV7-9 with TRBJ1-1, with D possibly TRBD1 on 6 matching bases. The CDR3 contains 12 residues. Trimming removed 2 bases at V and 11 bases at J, with 12 bases between. Per the germline V gene, CDR1 is SEHNR and CDR2 is FQNEAQ (reference sequence). The CDR3 is CASSLPTGCAFF. The CDR3 DNA follows: TGTGCCAGCAGCTTACCCACAGGGTGTGCTTTCTTT. The full variable domain, with the rest looked up from reference TRBV7-9 and TRBJ1-1, is DTGVSQNPRHKITKRGQNVTFRCDPISEHNRLYWYRQTLGQGPEFLTYFQNEAQLEKSRLLSDRFSAERPKGSFSTLEIQRTEQGDSAMYLCASSLPTGCAFFGQGTRLTVV.

The table lists this clonotype with a few counts. The chain combines TRBV3-1 with TRBJ2-2, with a tentative D call TRBD2 (5 bases). This CDR3 spans 15 amino acids. Trimming stripped 4 bases from V and 2 bases from J, with 11 bases between. Germline V gene sequence: CDR1 LGHDT, CDR2 YNNKEL (reference sequence). CDR3 sequence (DNA): TGTGCCAGCAGCCGGCCTAGCCGCAACACCGGGGAGCTGTTTTTT. It is translated as CASSRPSRNTGELFF.

The chain employs TRBV7-2 and TRBJ1-4, with D unclear. This CDR3 has 14 amino acids. V dropped 1 base and J dropped 5 bases, with 8 bases sitting between them. Germline assignment: CDR1 SGHTA and CDR2 FQGNSA. CDR3 in DNA: TGTGCCAGCAGCTTAGGAGGATTGAATGAAAAACTGTTTTTT. This encodes CASSLGGLNEKLFF.

The sample holds a few counts of this clonotype. The V call is TRBV15, the J call TRBJ2-1; 10 bases line up with TRBD2. Germline CDR1 LNHNV, CDR2 YYDKDF (reference sequence). The V and J ends lost 1 base and 4 bases, in that order; junction bases with no gene match: 4. There are 16 residues in the CDR3. The CDR3 nucleotides are TGTGCCACCAGCAGAGTAGCTAGCGGGGGATACAATGAGCAGTTCTTC. Amino acids: CATSRVASGGYNEQFF.

This chain links TRBV12-3 or TRBV12-4 with TRBJ1-5; no reliable D call. V was trimmed by 3 bases and J by 3 bases, leaving 18 bases between them. The CDR3 contains 17 residues. DNA for the CDR3: TGTGCCAGCAGTTTCAGGTCCTCCGGGTTTCACAATCAGCCCCAGCATTTT. Amino acid sequence: CASSFRSSGFHNQPQHF.

This clonotype came up a few times. The CDR3 here is CASSRTVGQISYEQYF. CDR3 nucleotides: TGCGCCAGCAGCCGGACCGTGGGGCAGATCTCCTACGAGCAGTACTTC. The chain links TRBV5-1 to TRBJ2-7, with D maybe TRBD1 (5 bases). CDR1 is SGHRS and CDR2 is YFSETQ in the germline V gene. Trimming took off 4 bases at V and 0 bases at J, with 17 bases between the two ends. The CDR3 extends over 16 amino acids.

As DNA, the CDR3 is TGTGCCAGCAGCTTGTCTCCCGTATGGGGCTACACCTTC. It codes for CASSLSPVWGYTF. This chain joins TRBV7-9 and TRBJ1-2; no clear D. With 3 bases removed from V and 8 bases from J, the gap between germline ends came to 13 bases. CDR1 is SEHNR, CDR2 FQNEAQ, per germline (reference sequence). This CDR3 region has 13 residues.

This clonotype was found a few times. V and J are TRBV7-9 and TRBJ2-2; D uncertain. The CDR3 is 13 amino acids. The V gene lost 2 bases and the J gene lost 5 bases, with 6 bases spanning the gap. Germline V gene data show CDR1 as SEHNR and CDR2 as FQNEAQ (reference sequence). The CDR3 spells CASSLFLTGELFF. The CDR3 DNA follows: TGTGCCAGCAGCTTATTCCTAACCGGGGAGCTGTTTTTT.

This clonotype turned up a few times. J is TRBJ2-3 and V is TRBV7-2; D may be TRBD2 (5 bases). The V gene's germline CDR1 is SGHTA and CDR2 FQGNSA. CDR3 length: 12 residues. With 4 bases removed from V and 10 bases from J, the gap between germline ends came to 12 bases. The CDR3 is CASSSGLPPQYF. The DNA for the CDR3 is TGTGCCAGCAGCTCCGGACTTCCTCCGCAGTATTTT.

This clonotype was seen a single time. The chain carries TRBV15 and TRBJ2-2; 11 positions match TRBD2. In germline, CDR1 is LNHNV, CDR2 YYDKDF (reference sequence). Germline trimming cut 6 bases from V and 6 bases from J; bases unmatched to any gene: 6. This CDR3 comprises 15 residues. The CDR3, as DNA: TGTGCCACCAGATTAGCGGGAGGGCCTGCCGGGGAGCTGTTTTTT. Amino acid sequence: CATRLAGGPAGELFF.

This clonotype was seen a few times. The chain carries TRBV21-1 and TRBJ2-3; the table's D gene call, TRBD1, was not cross checked with the DNA. TRBV21-1 is tagged as a pseudogene. This CDR3 region has 13 residues. The CDR3: CASKTGNTDTQYF. CDR3 nucleotides: TGTGCCAGCAAGACAGGCAATACAGATACGCAGTATTTT.

The V and J genes are TRBV11-3 and TRBJ2-3; 10 nucleotides match TRBD2. Germline assignment: CDR1 SGHNT and CDR2 YENEEA. CDR3 length: 15 amino acids. V dropped 8 bases and J dropped 6; count of bases not matched to a gene: 11. As DNA, the CDR3 is TGTGCCAGCCGCCTCACTAGCGGGGCTCAGGATACGCAGTATTTT. Its protein product is CASRLTSGAQDTQYF.

This chain links TRBV24-1 with TRBJ1-5, with a tentative D call TRBD1 (6 bases). CDR3 length equals 16 residues. V was pared by 2 bases and J by 4 bases, with 14 bases between. Germline CDR1 KGHDR, CDR2 SFDVKD. The chain's CDR3 is CATSDSRTASNQPQHF. CDR3 coding DNA: TGTGCCACCAGTGATTCTAGGACAGCGAGTAATCAGCCCCAGCATTTT.

This clonotype was recorded a few times. The chain has TRBV5-6 and TRBJ2-5; D might be TRBD1 (6 bases). This CDR3 is 15 amino acids long. V was pared by 4 bases and J by 0 bases, with 13 bases between. Looked up from germline, CDR1 is SGHDT and CDR2 is YYEEEE. The CDR3: CASSPTGTYQETQYF. The CDR3 nucleotides are TGTGCCAGCAGCCCTACCGGGACATACCAAGAGACCCAGTACTTC.

V and J are TRBV21-1 and TRBJ2-2; TRBD2 is taken as the D call from the table, unchecked against the DNA. TRBV21-1 is a pseudogene locus. The CDR3 spans 18 residues. The chain's CDR3 is CASSKHQLAGEVSGELFF. CDR3 bases: TGTGCCAGCAGCAAACACCAACTAGCGGGAGAAGTCTCCGGGGAGCTGTTTTTT.

This clonotype was picked up a small number of times. V usage is TRBV12-3 or TRBV12-4 and J usage is TRBJ1-1; D is undetermined. CDR3 length: 12 residues. Trimming took 5 bases from V and 11 from J, leaving 15 bases between them. The CDR3 bases are TGTGCCAGCAGTCTCGGACGGTGGTGGGCTTTCTTT. It translates to CASSLGRWWAFF.

This clonotype was counted only a few times. This chain uses TRBV28 with TRBJ1-2; 9 bases match TRBD1. The CDR3 length is 15 residues. V dropped 3 bases and J dropped 4; count of bases not matched to a gene: 6. CDR1 and CDR2 (germline): MDHEN, SYDVKM. The CDR3 DNA reads as TGTGCCAGCAGTTTGGGACAGGGAATAACCTATGGCTACACCTTC. Its protein is CASSLGQGITYGYTF.

The V and J genes are TRBV3-1 and TRBJ2-2; D is ambiguous. V was cut by 4 bases and J by 4 bases, with 10 bases left in between. CDR1 and CDR2 (germline): LGHDT, YNNKEL (reference sequence). This CDR3 is built from 14 residues. CDR3 sequence reads: CASSPTDGTGELFF. DNA for the CDR3: TGTGCCAGCAGCCCGACGGACGGCACCGGGGAGCTGTTTTTT. Full variable domain (missing parts from reference TRBV3-1 and TRBJ2-2): DTAVSQTPKYLVTQMGNDKSIKCEQNLGHDTMYWYKQDSKKFLKIMFSYNNKELIINETVPNRFSPKSPDKAHLNLHINSLELGDSAVYFCASSPTDGTGELFFGEGSRLTVL.

J is TRBJ2-5 and V is TRBV20-1, with 8 bases identical to TRBD1. Germline trimming cut 1 base from V and 4 bases from J; bases unmatched to any gene: 5. CDR3 length: 14 residues. Germline V gives CDR1 DFQATT, CDR2 SNEGSKA (reference sequence). This CDR3 is CSARAAGGLETQYF. Written as DNA, the CDR3 is TGCAGTGCTAGAGCGGCAGGGGGCCTAGAGACCCAGTACTTC.

The chain recombines TRBV24-1 with TRBJ2-5; D ambiguous. CDR3 length equals 16 residues. The germline CDR1 and CDR2 sequences are KGHDR and SFDVKD. Deletions cut 4 bases from V and 5 bases from J, with 19 bases between. The CDR3 here is CATSDPTFRGRETQYF. CDR3 in DNA: TGTGCCACCAGTGACCCTACCTTCCGCGGTCGGGAGACCCAGTACTTC.

This clonotype appeared many times. As DNA, the CDR3 is TGTGCCAGCAGTTTAAACAGGGGGTATCAAGAGACCCAGTACTTC. It yields the protein CASSLNRGYQETQYF. The chain recombines TRBV12-3 or TRBV12-4 with TRBJ2-5; TRBD1 agrees at 8 bases. The CDR3 runs 15 residues. The ends lost 2 bases at V and 2 bases at J; junction bases unmatched: 4.